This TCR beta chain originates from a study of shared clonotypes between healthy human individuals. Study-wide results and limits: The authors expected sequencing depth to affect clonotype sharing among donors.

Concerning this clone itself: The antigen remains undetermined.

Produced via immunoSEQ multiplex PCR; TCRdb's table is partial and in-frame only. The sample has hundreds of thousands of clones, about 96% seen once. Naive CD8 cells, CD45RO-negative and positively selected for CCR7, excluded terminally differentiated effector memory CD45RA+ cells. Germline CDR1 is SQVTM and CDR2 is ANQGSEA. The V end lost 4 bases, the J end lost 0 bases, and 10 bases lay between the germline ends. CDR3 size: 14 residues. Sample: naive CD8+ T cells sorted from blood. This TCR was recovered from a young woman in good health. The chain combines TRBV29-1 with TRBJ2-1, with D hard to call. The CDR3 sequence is CSVVARSSYNEQFF. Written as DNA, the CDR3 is TGCAGCGTTGTCGCCCGTAGCTCCTACAATGAGCAGTTCTTC.